The clone carrying this T cell receptor (beta chain) was recorded only once. The antigen remains unidentified. The use of genomic DNA as template underpinned the TCR beta VDJ and CDR3 profiling. A single record per CDR3 protein comes from TCRdb applying MiXCR to the reads. Among about 150,000 distinct CDR3 sequences, about 50% were seen once, and the ten largest hold around 12%. An expansion of CD8+CD57+ cells by flow cytometry had been shown in patients chosen for sequencing. Everyone among the patients had severe acquired aplastic anemia. By the time of blood sampling, patients had still received no therapy. The data were taken from a study of CD8+CD57+ T cells in acquired aplastic anemia. General study findings and limits: Patients and controls shared fewer than 30 CD8+ CDR3 sequences.

Input material: sorted CD4+, CD8+, or CD8+CD57+ T cells (not recorded which) from PBMCs. This sequence was found in a human donor with aplastic anemia.

CDR3 DNA: TGTGCCAGCAGTAGAGGAGGGTTGCGGAACACTGAAGCTTTCTTT. Protein product: CASSRGGLRNTEAFF. The chain recombines TRBV7-2 with TRBJ1-1, with D unresolved. V lost 6 bases and J lost 1, with 15 bases in between. CDR1 and CDR2 from the germline V gene are SGHTA and FQGNSA. The CDR3 consists of 15 residues.